The 23 T cell receptor beta chains in this list originate from one sample, sequenced in a study of cytomegalovirus exposure and HLA in healthy donors. PCR employed 60 Vbeta and 13 Jbeta primers. The repertoire was sequenced with immunoSEQ multiplex PCR; TCRdb's copy has only in-frame clones and lacks some. The repertoire has 30,000 to 35,000 clones, less than 85% of them found once; the top ten carry 5% to 6.5%. Sequences were obtained from PBMCs. These receptor sequences come from a male donor in good health and CMV-seronegative.

A single count supports this clone. This chain uses TRBV5-1 with TRBJ1-1; 9 bases map to TRBD1. V lost 4 bases and J lost 3; bases outside the gene matches: 10. CDR3 length: 16 amino acids. Per germline, CDR1 SGHRS and CDR2 YFSETQ. CDR3 protein: CASSEKRTGEDTEAFF. Written as DNA, the CDR3 is TGCGCCAGCAGCGAGAAAAGGACAGGGGAAGACACTGAAGCTTTCTTT. The whole variable domain, filled in from reference TRBV5-1 and TRBJ1-1, reads KAGVTQTPRYLIKTRGQQVTLSCSPISGHRSVSWYQQTPGQGLQFLFEYFSETQRNKGNFPGRFSGRQFSNSRSEMNVSTLELGDSALYLCASSEKRTGEDTEAFFGQGTRLTVV.

The chain employs TRBV27 and TRBJ2-7, with 10 positions matching TRBD1. This CDR3 has 14 residues. Germline assignment: CDR1 MNHEY and CDR2 SMNVEV (reference sequence). V dropped 5 bases and J dropped 3; count of bases not matched to a gene: 4. This chain's CDR3 is CASSLGQGYYEQYF. In DNA, the CDR3 is TGTGCCAGCAGTCTGGGACAGGGGTACTACGAGCAGTACTTC.

The genes are TRBV4-3 and TRBJ2-3; 8 nucleotides line up with TRBD1. From germline, CDR1 is LGHNA and CDR2 YSLEER. The CDR3 has 15 amino acids. V dropped 3 bases and J dropped 2; count of bases not matched to a gene: 4. The chain's CDR3 is CASSQTTGVTDTQYF. The CDR3 DNA sequence: TGCGCCAGCAGCCAGACGACAGGGGTCACAGATACGCAGTATTTT.

The chain has TRBV9 and TRBJ1-1; D remains ambiguous. The CDR3 runs to 15 residues. V lost 4 bases, J lost 1 base, and 14 bases lay in between. CDR1 is SGDLS and CDR2 is YYNGEE in the germline V gene. As DNA, the CDR3 is TGTGCCAGCAGCCCCCACCCGCGGGAGAACACTGAAGCTTTCTTT. Translating gives CASSPHPRENTEAFF. Using reference TRBV9 and TRBJ1-1 for the parts outside the CDR3, the full variable domain is DSGVTQTPKHLITATGQRVTLRCSPRSGDLSVYWYQQSLDQGLQFLIQYYNGEERAKGNILERFSAQQFPDLHSELNLSSLELGDSALYFCASSPHPRENTEAFFGQGTRLTVV.

The chain links TRBV10-3 to TRBJ2-5; 11 bases fit TRBD2. Per germline, CDR1 ENHRY and CDR2 SYGVKD. This CDR3 spans 17 amino acids. V dropped 6 bases and J dropped 5; count of bases not matched to a gene: 14. The CDR3 reads CAISLGLAGAMGETQYF. The CDR3 region has the DNA TGTGCCATCAGCCTAGGACTAGCGGGTGCAATGGGGGAGACCCAGTACTTC.

The rearrangement links TRBV18 to TRBJ2-1, with a possible D match to TRBD2 (5 bases). This CDR3 has 13 residues. Trimming removed 6 bases from V and 6 bases from J, with 12 bases in between. CDR1 is KGHSH, CDR2 LQKENI, per germline. The CDR3 DNA reads TGTGCCAGCTCCTTAAGCCGGGGCAATGAGCAGTTCTTC. Encoded protein: CASSLSRGNEQFF. Full variable domain (outside the CDR3, taken from reference TRBV18 and TRBJ2-1): NAGVMQNPRHLVRRRGQEARLRCSPMKGHSHVYWYRQLPEEGLKFMVYLQKENIIDESGMPKERFSAEFPKEGPSILRIQQVVRGDSAAYFCASSLSRGNEQFFGPGTRLTVL.

The chain links TRBV6-1 to TRBJ1-5, with a tentative D call TRBD1 (6 bases). This CDR3 comprises 15 residues. Per the germline V gene, CDR1 is MNHNS and CDR2 is SASEGT. The V and J ends lost 8 bases and 4 bases respectively, with 18 bases between them. The CDR3 spells CASGYRVGSNQPQHF. The CDR3 region has the DNA TGTGCCAGCGGGTACAGGGTAGGGTCGAATCAGCCCCAGCATTTT.

This chain connects TRBV30 to TRBJ2-7, with 10 bases matching TRBD1. Germline CDR1 is GTSNPN and CDR2 is SVGIG (reference sequence). With 2 bases clipped from V and 5 bases from J, the junction kept 3 bases outside the gene matches. The CDR3 runs 13 residues. The CDR3 here is CAWSPGQGDEQYF. CDR3 DNA: TGTGCCTGGAGTCCCGGACAGGGGGACGAGCAGTACTTC.

The J gene is TRBJ2-1, the V gene TRBV6-4, with 11 positions matching TRBD2. The CDR3 runs to 15 residues. Germline CDR1 and CDR2: MRHNA and SNTAGT. V was pared by 0 bases and J by 8 bases, with 3 bases of the junction left unmatched. Written as DNA, the CDR3 is TGTGCCAGCAGTGACTCCACTAGCGGGAGTTATGAGCAGTTCTTC. Residues: CASSDSTSGSYEQFF.

The chain is built from TRBV30 and TRBJ1-5, with D possibly being TRBD1 (6 bases). Trimming cost V 5 bases and J 6 bases, with 14 bases left between them. CDR1 is GTSNPN, CDR2 SVGIG, per germline (reference sequence). The CDR3 is 13 residues long. For the CDR3, the DNA is TGTGCCTGGGCAACAGGGTGGGGTCAGCCCCAGCATTTT. This codes for CAWATGWGQPQHF.

The V gene is TRBV25-1, the J gene TRBJ2-1, with D possibly matching TRBD2 (6 bases). The germline V gene has CDR1 MGHDK and CDR2 SYGVNS. The CDR3 runs 17 residues. Trimming cost V 8 bases and J 8 bases, with 28 bases left between them. The CDR3 protein is CASYWARDLGRGDEQFF. The CDR3 DNA reads TGTGCCAGCTACTGGGCTCGGGACTTGGGACGTGGGGATGAGCAGTTCTTC.

The chain uses TRBV2 and TRBJ2-7; D remains ambiguous. There are 13 residues in the CDR3. Trimming pared 3 bases from V and 2 bases from J, leaving 8 bases between. The germline CDR1 and CDR2 sequences are SNHLY and FYNNEI. In DNA, the CDR3 is TGTGCCAGCAGTGACACACCTCCCTACGAGCAGTACTTC. This translates into CASSDTPPYEQYF.

The chain uses TRBV4-3 and TRBJ1-2, with D hard to call. Germline-derived CDR1 and CDR2 are LGHNA and YSLEER. The ends were cut back, 0 bases at V and 8 bases at J, with 10 bases in the middle. The CDR3 contains 13 residues. The CDR3 region is CASSQEGRTGYTF. CDR3 bases: TGCGCCAGCAGCCAAGAGGGGAGGACCGGCTACACCTTC.

This clone came up a few times. The J gene is TRBJ2-2, the V gene TRBV25-1, with D tentatively TRBD2 (5 bases). Per the germline V gene, CDR1 is MGHDK and CDR2 is SYGVNS. Trimming took off 1 base at V and 0 bases at J, with 15 bases between the two ends. CDR3 length equals 18 residues. CDR3 nucleotide sequence: TGTGCCAGCAGTGAATTGCGGGTTTCGAGGGCGAACACCGGGGAGCTGTTTTTT. It codes for CASSELRVSRANTGELFF.

V gene TRBV15 combines with J gene TRBJ1-5, with a tentative D call TRBD1 (6 bases). The germline V gene encodes CDR1 LNHNV and CDR2 YYDKDF (reference sequence). The CDR3 contains 13 residues. The germline V and J ends were trimmed by 8 bases and 7 bases, with 15 bases remaining between them. The CDR3 bases are TGTGCCACCTCCGGACAGAGTGGACAGCCCCAGCATTTT. Its protein product is CATSGQSGQPQHF.

The sample holds a few counts of this clone. The chain couples TRBV6-5 to TRBJ2-7, with 9 bases lining up with TRBD1. The CDR3 has 14 amino acids. The J segment lost 6 bases and the V segment lost 0 bases, leaving 3 bases of the junction unmatched. CDR1 is MNHEY and CDR2 is SVGAGI in the germline V gene. CDR3 sequence reads: CASSYSWGQGEQYF. CDR3 DNA sequence: TGTGCCAGCAGTTACTCGTGGGGACAGGGCGAGCAGTACTTC.

The chain recombines TRBV13 with TRBJ1-1; TRBD1 is a possible D gene (5 bases). Germline V gene sequence: CDR1 PRHDT, CDR2 FYEKMQ (reference sequence). V gave up 3 bases and J gave up 1 base, with 12 bases separating them. The CDR3 loop spans 15 amino acids. The CDR3 is CASSLGLHSNTEAFF. The CDR3 coding sequence is TGTGCCAGCAGCTTGGGGCTACACTCGAACACTGAAGCTTTCTTT.

The chain has TRBV6-4 and TRBJ2-3, with 12 positions matching TRBD2. The ends lost 4 bases at V and 3 bases at J; junction bases unmatched: 2. The germline CDR1 and CDR2 sequences are MRHNA and SNTAGT. The CDR3 is 15 amino acids. CDR3 sequence: CASSVTSGGTDTQYF. The CDR3 DNA sequence: TGTGCCAGCAGTGTAACTAGCGGGGGGACAGATACGCAGTATTTT.

The genes are TRBV29-1 and TRBJ2-1, with D tentatively TRBD2 (5 bases). Germline-derived CDR1 and CDR2 are SQVTM and ANQGSEA. V was clipped by 4 bases and J by 4 bases, with 11 bases between them. This CDR3 contains 13 residues. The CDR3 coding sequence is TGCAGCGTTGGGGATAGAGGGTACAATGAGCAGTTCTTC. This sequence encodes CSVGDRGYNEQFF.

This clone showed up just once. One end of the junction fails to match germline, which may point to a read error. The rearrangement uses TRBV7-7 and TRBJ2-5, with 10 bases aligning to TRBD2. This CDR3 region has 15 residues. Germline lookup yields CDR1 SSHAT and CDR2 FNYEAQ (reference sequence). The CDR3: CASSFLLAGWETQYF. The CDR3 nucleotides read TGTGCTAGCAGCTTCCTACTAGCGGGGTGGGAGACCCAGTACTTC.

This clone has just one count. As DNA, the CDR3 is TGTGCCAGCAGTGGGGGCTTCGGGGGGAGCTATGGCTACACCTTC. As protein: CASSGGFGGSYGYTF. The V and J genes are TRBV2 and TRBJ1-2, with D tentatively TRBD1 (5 bases). Trimming pared 4 bases from V and 4 bases from J, leaving 16 bases between. From germline, CDR1 is SNHLY and CDR2 FYNNEI. The CDR3 length is 15 residues. The whole variable domain, remainder taken from reference TRBV2 and TRBJ1-2, is EPEVTQTPSHQVTQMGQEVILRCVPISNHLYFYWYRQILGQKVEFLVSFYNNEISEKSEIFDDQFSVERPDGSNFTLKIRSTKLEDSAMYFCASSGGFGGSYGYTFGSGTRLTVV.

To note about this clone: One junction end does not reproduce the germline sequence, and a read error may be involved. The J gene is TRBJ2-2, the V gene TRBV7-7; TRBD2 might be the D (5 bases). The germline CDR1 and CDR2 sequences are SSHAT and FNYEAQ (reference sequence). This CDR3 comprises 16 residues. CDR3 coding DNA: TGTGCTAGCAGCTTAGATCCCAGCCGGGGATCCGGGGAGCTGTTTTTT. The encoded protein is CASSLDPSRGSGELFF.

The chain links TRBV7-6 to TRBJ1-6; 7 positions match TRBD1. This CDR3 region has 18 residues. The V and J ends lost 1 base and 7 bases, in that order; junction bases with no gene match: 13. Germline V CDR1 and CDR2: SGHVS, FNYEAQ. The CDR3 bases are TGTGCCAGCAGCTTAGGGGTCAGGGGGAAGGGTAGAAATTCACCCCTCCACTTT. Translated: CASSLGVRGKGRNSPLHF. Based on the CDR3 plus reference TRBV7-6 and TRBJ1-6, the full variable domain is GAGVSQSPRYKVTKRGQDVALRCDPISGHVSLYWYRQALGQGPEFLTYFNYEAQQDKSGLPNDRFSAERPEGSISTLTIQRTEQRDSAMYRCASSLGVRGKGRNSPLHFGNGTRLTVT.